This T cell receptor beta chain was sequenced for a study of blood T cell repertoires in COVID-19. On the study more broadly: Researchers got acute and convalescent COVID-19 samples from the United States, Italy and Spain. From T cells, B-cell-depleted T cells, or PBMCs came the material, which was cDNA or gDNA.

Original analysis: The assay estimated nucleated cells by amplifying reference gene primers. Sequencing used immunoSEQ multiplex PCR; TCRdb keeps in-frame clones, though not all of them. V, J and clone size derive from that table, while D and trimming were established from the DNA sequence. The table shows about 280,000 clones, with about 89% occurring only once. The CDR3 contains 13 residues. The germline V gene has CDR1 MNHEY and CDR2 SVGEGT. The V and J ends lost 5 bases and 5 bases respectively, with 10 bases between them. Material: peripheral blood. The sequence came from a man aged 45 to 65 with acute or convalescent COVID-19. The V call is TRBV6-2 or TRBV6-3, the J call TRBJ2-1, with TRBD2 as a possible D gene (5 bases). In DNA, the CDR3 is TGTGCCAGCAGTCCCCATAGCGACAATGAGCAGTTCTTC. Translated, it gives CASSPHSDNEQFF.